This T cell receptor beta chain emerged from a study of radiotherapy plus CTLA-4 blockade in lung cancer. Overall study results and limits: Subsequent to radiotherapy plus ipilimumab, tumor-derived TCR clones underwent expansion in blood.

About this clone itself: Its specificity is not known.

Profiled with immunoSEQ multiplex PCR; TCRdb holds only in-frame clones, not every one. The profile shows 90,000 to 100,000 clones, almost 90% of them singletons. Unmatched junction bases numbered 31, after V lost 7 bases and J lost 1 base. Germline CDR1 reads SNHLY; CDR2 reads FYNNEI. This CDR3 contains 23 residues. The clonotype was recovered from a human donor with non-small cell lung cancer that progressed on radiotherapy plus ipilimumab. The chain uses TRBV2 and TRBJ2-1, with TRBD1 identical over 7 bases. Material: peripheral blood, obtained from a patient treated with radiotherapy plus ipilimumab. The CDR3 region has the DNA TGTGCCAGCACCCCAAACCCAGAAACGCACAGGGGTGGCCGGCCATATTCCTACAATGAGCAGTTCTTC. This codes for CASTPNPETHRGGRPYSYNEQFF. Full variable domain (missing parts from reference TRBV2 and TRBJ2-1): EPEVTQTPSHQVTQMGQEVILRCVPISNHLYFYWYRQILGQKVEFLVSFYNNEISEKSEIFDDQFSVERPDGSNFTLKIRSTKLEDSAMYFCASTPNPETHRGGRPYSYNEQFFGPGTRLTVL.